This TCR beta chain came from a study of blood T cell repertoires in COVID-19. Turning to the study itself: Samples came from the United States, Italy and Spain, spanning acute and convalescent COVID-19. The analysed material was cDNA or gDNA that came from T cells, B-cell-depleted T cells, or PBMCs.

CDR1 is LNHNV and CDR2 is YYDKDF in the germline V gene (reference sequence). The CDR3 sequence is 14 residues long. Trimming removed 5 bases at V and 4 bases at J, with 11 bases between. Original analysis: Estimated nucleated cell counts came from reference gene primer amplification. Clones were sequenced by immunoSEQ multiplex PCR, and TCRdb holds only the in-frame ones, with some missing. That table gives V, J and clone size, and the DNA gave D and trimming. The data contain approximately 150,000 clones, about 86% of them singletons. The rearrangement uses TRBV15 and TRBJ2-2, with D tentatively TRBD1 (6 bases). The receptor was isolated from a human donor in a cohort sampled during active COVID-19. Sequencing was carried out using peripheral blood. The CDR3, as DNA: TGTGCCACCAGCCAGAGGGGGAGCACCGGGGAGCTGTTTTTT. It translates to CATSQRGSTGELFF.